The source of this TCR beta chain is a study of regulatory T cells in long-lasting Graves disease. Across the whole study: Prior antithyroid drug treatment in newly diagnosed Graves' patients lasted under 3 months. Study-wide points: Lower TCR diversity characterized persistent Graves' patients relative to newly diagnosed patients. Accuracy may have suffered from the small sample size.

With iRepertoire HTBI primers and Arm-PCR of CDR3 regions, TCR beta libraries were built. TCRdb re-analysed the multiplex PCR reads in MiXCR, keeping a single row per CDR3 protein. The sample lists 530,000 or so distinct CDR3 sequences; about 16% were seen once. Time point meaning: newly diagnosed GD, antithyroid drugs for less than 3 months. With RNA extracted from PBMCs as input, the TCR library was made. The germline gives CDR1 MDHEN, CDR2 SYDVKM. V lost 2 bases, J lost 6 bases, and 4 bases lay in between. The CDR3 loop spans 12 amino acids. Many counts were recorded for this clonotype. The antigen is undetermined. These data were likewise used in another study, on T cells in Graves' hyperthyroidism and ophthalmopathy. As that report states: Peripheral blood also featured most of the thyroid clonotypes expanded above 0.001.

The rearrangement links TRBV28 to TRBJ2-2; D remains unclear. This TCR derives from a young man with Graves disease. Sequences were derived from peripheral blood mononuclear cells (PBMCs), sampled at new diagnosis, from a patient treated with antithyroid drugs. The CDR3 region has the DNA TGTGCCAGCAGTTTAAATGCCGGGGAGCTGTTTTTT. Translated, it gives CASSLNAGELFF. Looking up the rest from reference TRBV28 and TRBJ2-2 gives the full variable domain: DVKVTQSSRYLVKRTGEKVFLECVQDMDHENMFWYRQDPGLGLRLIYFSYDVKMKEKGDIPEGYSVSREKKERFSLILESASTNQTSMYLCASSLNAGELFFGEGSRLTVL.